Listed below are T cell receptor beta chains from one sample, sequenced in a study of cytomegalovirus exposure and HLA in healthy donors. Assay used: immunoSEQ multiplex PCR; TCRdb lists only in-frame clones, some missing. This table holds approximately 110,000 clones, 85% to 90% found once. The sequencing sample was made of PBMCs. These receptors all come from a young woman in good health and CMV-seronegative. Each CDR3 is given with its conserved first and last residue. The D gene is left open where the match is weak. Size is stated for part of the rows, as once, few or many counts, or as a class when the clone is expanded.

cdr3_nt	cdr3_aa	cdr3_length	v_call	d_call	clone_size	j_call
TGTGCCAGCAGTTTATGGGTGGGGCAGGGTGTGTACTTC	CASSLWVGQGVYF	13	TRBV28	-	-	TRBJ2-7
TGTGCCAGCAGCCAAACCGGACTTACCGAGCAGTTCTTC	CASSQTGLTEQFF	13	TRBV7-2	-	-	TRBJ2-1
TGTGCCAGCTCACCTACCGATTGGGGGGACTATGGCTACACCTTC	CASSPTDWGDYGYTF	15	TRBV18	-	-	TRBJ1-2
TGTGCCAGCAGCCAAGCGGGCGGGATAGCCTACAATGAGCAGTTCTTC	CASSQAGGIAYNEQFF	16	TRBV4-2	-	-	TRBJ2-1
TGTGCCAGCAGTGCCGGGACAGAGAATTCACCCCTCCACTTT	CASSAGTENSPLHF	14	TRBV6-5	TRBD1	once	TRBJ1-6
TGCAGCGTTGAAGTGGGGGCACAAGAGACCCAGTACTTC	CSVEVGAQETQYF	13	TRBV29-1	-	-	TRBJ2-5
TGTGCCAGCAGCAAATGGGGATTGGGTGGGGGCACGAACACTGAAGCTTTCTTT	CASSKWGLGGGTNTEAFF	18	TRBV21-1	-	-	TRBJ1-1
TGTGCCAGCAGCTTGGGCGGGGGTAGGGTCGACACTGAAGCTTTCTTT	CASSLGGGRVDTEAFF	16	TRBV5-4	-	-	TRBJ1-1
TGTGCCAGTAACACCCAAGGGGCTACCGGCAATCAGCCCCAGCATTTT	CASNTQGATGNQPQHF	16	TRBV19	-	-	TRBJ1-5
TGTGCCAGCAGCGTAGGACTAGGAGTGGGGACTAGCGGGACCCAAGAGCAGTTCTTC	CASSVGLGVGTSGTQEQFF	19	TRBV9	TRBD2	few	TRBJ2-1
TGTGCCAGCAGACATACAGGGGATCAGCCCCAGCATTTT	CASRHTGDQPQHF	13	TRBV6-6	TRBD1	-	TRBJ1-5
TGCAGTGCGGGGACTTGGGATGAGCAGTTCTTC	CSAGTWDEQFF	11	TRBV20-1	-	-	TRBJ2-1
TGTGCCAGCACCCTCCAGGGAGGGGACACTGAAGCTTTCTTT	CASTLQGGDTEAFF	14	TRBV7-6	-	-	TRBJ1-1
TGTGCCAGCAGCCAAGCACAGACGGACACCGGGGAGCTGTTTTTT	CASSQAQTDTGELFF	15	TRBV4-2	-	-	TRBJ2-2
TGTGCCAGCAGCGCTCACAGGGCTCTTGGGGCCACTGAAGCTTTCTTT	CASSAHRALGATEAFF	16	TRBV9	-	-	TRBJ1-1
TGTGCCAGTAGTAGTAGGAAAGGGGGCACCGGGGAGCTGTTTTTT	CASSSRKGGTGELFF	15	TRBV19	-	-	TRBJ2-2
TGCGCCAGCAGCCAGATAGGACAGCGTTCACCCCTCCACTTT	CASSQIGQRSPLHF	14	TRBV4-1	-	few	TRBJ1-6
TGTGCCAGCAGCTCACCGCGGGGGAGGGGTCAGGGCTACACCTTC	CASSSPRGRGQGYTF	15	TRBV11-2	-	once	TRBJ1-2
TGTGCCAGCAGCGTAGGGACAGTCAATCAGCCCCAGCATTTT	CASSVGTVNQPQHF	14	TRBV9	-	-	TRBJ1-5
TGTGCCAGCAGCTGGACTATAGGGAACGAGCAGTTCTTC	CASSWTIGNEQFF	13	TRBV27	-	-	TRBJ2-1
TGCGCCAGCAGCTATGAACAGCACCATGAGCAGTTCTTC	CASSYEQHHEQFF	13	TRBV5-1	-	-	TRBJ2-1
TGTGCCAGCAGACCCAGGGGTTTCGCCATAGGTGGCTACACCTTC	CASRPRGFAIGGYTF	15	TRBV5-8	-	-	TRBJ1-2
TGTGCCAGCAGCACTCCGGGACACCACTACAATGAGCAGTTCTTC	CASSTPGHHYNEQFF	15	TRBV9	-	-	TRBJ2-1
TGTGCCAGCAGCTCCAAGCGGGGGGAGAGCTATGAGCAGTTCTTC	CASSSKRGESYEQFF	15	TRBV7-2	TRBD2	-	TRBJ2-1
TGTGCCAGCAGCTTCTCCCCACAGGGGGCATCTGGAAACACCATATATTTT	CASSFSPQGASGNTIYF	17	TRBV5-5	TRBD1	-	TRBJ1-3
TGTGCCAGTGATACAGGGTACAATCAGCCCCAGCATTTT	CASDTGYNQPQHF	13	TRBV19	-	-	TRBJ1-5
TGTGCCAGCAGTCGGACCTTAGCGGGGGGGCCGGATACGCAGTATTTT	CASSRTLAGGPDTQYF	16	TRBV27	TRBD2	-	TRBJ2-3
TGCAGCGTTCCGGGACAGGGAAACACCGGGGAGCTGTTTTTT	CSVPGQGNTGELFF	14	TRBV29-1	TRBD1	-	TRBJ2-2
TGTGCCAGCAGCTTGCCGGTGGGGACAGGGGCCACCGGGGAGCTGTTTTTT	CASSLPVGTGATGELFF	17	TRBV7-8	TRBD1	-	TRBJ2-2
TGTGCCAGCAGATCCGGGACAGGGGGGTGGGATGAGCAGTTCTTC	CASRSGTGGWDEQFF	15	TRBV6-5	TRBD1	few	TRBJ2-1
TGTGCCACCAGCAGAGTCCCCGGCAGGGGTCAGTCAGATACGCAGTATTTT	CATSRVPGRGQSDTQYF	17	TRBV15	-	-	TRBJ2-3
TGTGCCAGCACCCCGGGGGGGCCGGAAGAGACCCAGTACTTC	CASTPGGPEETQYF	14	TRBV28	TRBD2	-	TRBJ2-5
TGTGCCTGGAGTAGGGCTAGCGGGACGGCAGATACGCAGTATTTT	CAWSRASGTADTQYF	15	TRBV30	TRBD2	few	TRBJ2-3